This record covers a single T cell receptor (beta chain). Its target is not known. In germline, CDR1 is MDHEN, CDR2 SYDVKM. The ends lost 1 base at V and 6 bases at J; junction bases unmatched: 13. This CDR3 is built from 18 residues. Then a second PCR, running roughly 7 to 11 cycles, was carried out with a sample-barcoded 5' primer and a J-beta primer mix. At least 2.5 million CDR3-containing paired-end reads were obtained per sample. Via MiXCR, TCRdb re-called the 5' RACE reads, giving one row per CDR3 protein. The sample has approximately 790,000 distinct CDR3 sequences; approximately 59% are singletons. This sample is drawn from a study of blood T cells in healthy people across ages. Study observations and caveats: While age rose, TCR beta diversity per million T cells dropped in a roughly linear way.

This TCR was recovered from a man under 40 in good health. Sample: blood. The V call is TRBV28, the J call TRBJ2-2; TRBD2 matches 8 bases. The CDR3 coding sequence is TGTGCCAGCAGTTTATATAGGGGCGCGGGGGGATTGCCCGGGGAGCTGTTTTTT. It yields the protein CASSLYRGAGGLPGELFF.